Each of the 5 T cell receptor beta chains below was sequenced from the same sample in a study of T-cell reconstitution after alpha-beta-depleted transplantation in children. TCRbeta library construction was performed incorporating unique molecular identifiers. TCRdb recomputed calls from the PCR reads with MiXCR, one row per CDR3 protein. Counted here are about 370,000 distinct CDR3 sequences, around 21% occurring once; the ten biggest clones make up around 3.9%. The source material was PBMCs from the stem cell graft donor, sampled from the stem cell graft. Receptors were obtained from a human donor who donated a stem cell graft to a child with acute myeloid leukemia.

The chain employs TRBV2 and TRBJ1-4, with D perhaps matching TRBD1 (5 bases). The CDR3 has 14 amino acids. Germline V gene data show CDR1 as SNHLY and CDR2 as FYNNEI. Trimming took off 8 bases at V and 7 bases at J, with 17 bases between the two ends. CDR3 sequence (DNA): TGTGCCAGCGGGAGTAAGGGGTTCGGTGAAAAACTGTTTTTT. Amino acids: CASGSKGFGEKLFF.

The chain carries TRBV4-1 and TRBJ1-1, with D possibly being TRBD1 (5 bases). Per the germline V gene, CDR1 is MGHRA and CDR2 is YSYEKL. The CDR3 spans 13 residues. Trimming shortened V by 1 base and J by 11 bases, and 14 bases separated the two germline ends. The CDR3 bases are TGCGCCAGCAGCCAAGGTCAAGGGGTCGCGGCTTTCTTT. Translation gives CASSQGQGVAAFF.

The chain employs TRBV20-1 and TRBJ2-3, with D hard to call. Germline V gene data show CDR1 as DFQATT and CDR2 as SNEGSKA (reference sequence). V was cut by 4 bases and J by 0 bases, with 11 bases left in between. This CDR3 is 14 amino acids long. The CDR3 DNA reads as TGCAGTGCTATTGCCACCAGTAGCACAGATACGCAGTATTTT. This encodes CSAIATSSTDTQYF.

The chain uses TRBV28 and TRBJ2-3; D not certain. This CDR3 comprises 15 residues. CDR1 is MDHEN and CDR2 is SYDVKM in the germline V gene. Trimming took off 2 bases at V and 0 bases at J, with 9 bases between the two ends. CDR3 DNA sequence: TGTGCCAGCAGTTTACCCAGAACTAGCACAGATACGCAGTATTTT. Translating gives CASSLPRTSTDTQYF.

V usage is TRBV14 and J usage is TRBJ2-5; TRBD2 agrees at 7 bases. V lost 1 base and J lost 1; bases outside the gene matches: 6. CDR3 size: 16 residues. Germline loops: CDR1 SGHDN, CDR2 FVKESK. The CDR3: CASSQVPSGSQETQYF. CDR3 nucleotide sequence: TGTGCCAGCAGCCAAGTCCCTAGCGGTTCCCAAGAGACCCAGTACTTC.